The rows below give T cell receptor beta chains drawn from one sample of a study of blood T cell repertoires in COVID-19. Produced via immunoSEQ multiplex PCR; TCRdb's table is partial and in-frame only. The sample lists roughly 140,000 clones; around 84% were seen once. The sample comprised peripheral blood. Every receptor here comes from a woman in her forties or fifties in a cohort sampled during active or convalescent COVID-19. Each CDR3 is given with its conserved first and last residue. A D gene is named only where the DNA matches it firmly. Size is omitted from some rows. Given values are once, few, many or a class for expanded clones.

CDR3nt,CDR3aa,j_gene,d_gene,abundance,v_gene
TGTGCCAGCAGCTCAGATAACTATGGCTACACCTTC,CASSSDNYGYTF,TRBJ1-2,NA,NA,TRBV7-9
TGTGCCAGCAGACAGGGGATTATTGAAAAACTGTTTTTT,CASRQGIIEKLFF,TRBJ1-4,TRBD1,NA,TRBV2
TGCGCCAGCAGTCAGAGGGGACAGAACTATGGCTACACCTTC,CASSQRGQNYGYTF,TRBJ1-2,TRBD1,NA,TRBV23-1
TGCGCCAGCAGCCAAGTTTTCGGGGGGGCGGATGAGCAGTTCTTC,CASSQVFGGADEQFF,TRBJ2-1,TRBD2,NA,TRBV4-3
TGCAGCGTCGGGCCCCCTAGCGGCAACACAGATACGCAGTATTTT,CSVGPPSGNTDTQYF,TRBJ2-3,TRBD2,once,TRBV29-1
TGTGCCTGGAGTGTATGGGGACAGGGGTCCTACGAGCAGTACTTC,CAWSVWGQGSYEQYF,TRBJ2-7,TRBD1,NA,TRBV30
TGTGCCAGCAGCGCGGGACAGGTGACCTATGGCTACACCTTC,CASSAGQVTYGYTF,TRBJ1-2,TRBD1,NA,TRBV5-6
TGCAGCGTTGATAGCCGGGACAGGGGAGGGTTTAACTATGGCTACACCTTC,CSVDSRDRGGFNYGYTF,TRBJ1-2,TRBD1,NA,TRBV29-1
TGTGCCAGCAGCCCCACGGGACCAGGGGGTTCCTACGAGCAGTACTTC,CASSPTGPGGSYEQYF,TRBJ2-7,TRBD1,NA,TRBV5-4
TGTGCCAGTAGTACCCAGGGATTGGATTCACCCCTCCACTTT,CASSTQGLDSPLHF,TRBJ1-6,NA,NA,TRBV19
TGTGCCAGCAAAGTCTCGGTCACCGGGGAGCTGTTTTTT,CASKVSVTGELFF,TRBJ2-2,NA,NA,TRBV9
TGTGCCAGTAGTAGAGCGGGGGGGCTTCCAGATACGCAGTATTTT,CASSRAGGLPDTQYF,TRBJ2-3,TRBD2,NA,TRBV19
TGTGCCAGCAGTCAACGTCCAGGGGGCGGCCAGCATTTT,CASSQRPGGGQHF,TRBJ1-5,TRBD1,NA,TRBV12-3/TRBV12-4
TGCAGCGCCGCCCCGACTAGCGGGGGGAACGAGCAGTACTTC,CSAAPTSGGNEQYF,TRBJ2-7,TRBD2,NA,TRBV29-1
TGTGCCATCAGCAATTTCAATCAGCCCCAGCATTTT,CAISNFNQPQHF,TRBJ1-5,NA,NA,TRBV10-3
TGTGCCAGCAGCGTAGATTCTGGGTGGGGGCCTGAAGCTTTCTTT,CASSVDSGWGPEAFF,TRBJ1-1,NA,NA,TRBV9
TGTGCCAGCAGCTTAGTCAACCAGGGAGGGGAAAAACTGTTTTTT,CASSLVNQGGEKLFF,TRBJ1-4,NA,NA,TRBV7-8
TGTGCCAGCAGTGCGCAAACAGGGTACCAGCCCCAGCATTTT,CASSAQTGYQPQHF,TRBJ1-5,NA,NA,TRBV28
TGTGCCAGCAGTTTCCCCCCCAGCTACACCTTC,CASSFPPSYTF,TRBJ1-2,NA,NA,TRBV6-2/TRBV6-3
TGCGCCAGCAGCTGGGGACAGGGGAACACTGAAGCTTTCTTT,CASSWGQGNTEAFF,TRBJ1-1,TRBD1,once,TRBV5-1
TGTGCCAGCAGTTACGTCGAGCAGGGAGCGGGGCAAGAGACCCAGTACTTC,CASSYVEQGAGQETQYF,TRBJ2-5,TRBD2,NA,TRBV6-2/TRBV6-3
TGCGCCAGCAGCTTACCGGGACTAGCGGGGGGAAGGGATACGCAGTATTTT,CASSLPGLAGGRDTQYF,TRBJ2-3,TRBD2,NA,TRBV5-1
TGTGCCAGCAGCCGAAGGGGGGGGTTGGGCACAGATACGCAGTATTTT,CASSRRGGLGTDTQYF,TRBJ2-3,NA,NA,TRBV3-1/TRBV3-2
TGTGCCAGCAGTCGCTCCGACTCCCAGCTCTTC,CASSRSDSQLF,TRBJ2-7,NA,NA,TRBV28
TGTGCCATCAGTGGGAAGGGGGAATGGACTGAAGCTTTCTTT,CAISGKGEWTEAFF,TRBJ1-1,NA,NA,TRBV10-3
TGTGCCAGCCTCCGGAGGGGAGGCTATGGCTACACCTTC,CASLRRGGYGYTF,TRBJ1-2,NA,NA,TRBV6-5
TGTGCCAGCAGCTTTCTGGGACTAGCGGGATCCTACGAGCAGTACTTC,CASSFLGLAGSYEQYF,TRBJ2-7,TRBD2,NA,TRBV7-9
TGTGCCGGTGAAACAGGGGCCTCTGGAAACACCATATATTTT,CAGETGASGNTIYF,TRBJ1-3,TRBD1,NA,TRBV6-5
TGTGCCAGCAGTTCAGATTACAGGGGGACCTACGAGCAGTACTTC,CASSSDYRGTYEQYF,TRBJ2-7,TRBD1,NA,TRBV27
TGTGCCAGCAGCCACCGACAGGGGCGCTTCTCTGGAAACACCATATATTTT,CASSHRQGRFSGNTIYF,TRBJ1-3,TRBD1,once,TRBV3-1/TRBV3-2
TGCGCCAGTCGGGGACAGGGGTATGGCTACACCTTC,CASRGQGYGYTF,TRBJ1-2,TRBD1,NA,TRBV10-2
TGTGCCACCCTACAGACCCAGGGTTCCTATGGCTACACCTTC,CATLQTQGSYGYTF,TRBJ1-2,NA,NA,TRBV19
TGTGCCAGCAGTCCCCCGGGACAAGTATACAATGAGCAGTTCTTC,CASSPPGQVYNEQFF,TRBJ2-1,NA,NA,TRBV28
TGCGCCAGCAGCCAAGGGCAGGTTAATGAAAAACTGTTTTTT,CASSQGQVNEKLFF,TRBJ1-4,NA,NA,TRBV4-3
TGCGCCAGCAGTGAGCCGACAGTAACTTACACTGAAGCTTTCTTT,CASSEPTVTYTEAFF,TRBJ1-1,NA,once,TRBV10-2
TGCGCCAGCAGCTACGGTCCCGGGGGGAGCACAGATACGCAGTATTTT,CASSYGPGGSTDTQYF,TRBJ2-3,TRBD2,NA,TRBV4-3
TGTGCCAGCCGGAGCGACAAGCGGGGGGTTTTAGATACGCAGTATTTT,CASRSDKRGVLDTQYF,TRBJ2-3,NA,NA,TRBV21-1
TGCGCCAGCAGCCAAGAATGGGGGCCCGGCTATGGCTACACCTTC,CASSQEWGPGYGYTF,TRBJ1-2,NA,NA,TRBV4-1
TGTGCCAGCAGCTTAGACATAGGGGGAAATGAAAAACTGTTTTTT,CASSLDIGGNEKLFF,TRBJ1-4,NA,NA,TRBV7-9
TGTGCCAGCAGCTTAACCCCCTGGGCTCCGGACAGGCCCGCAAGCTCTGGGGCCAACGTCCTGACTTTC,CASSLTPWAPDRPASSGANVLTF,TRBJ2-6,TRBD1,NA,TRBV7-3